This T cell receptor beta chain stems from a study of T cells in localized non-small cell lung cancer. Germline V CDR1 and CDR2: SGHNT, YENEEA. The V end lost 5 bases, the J end lost 0 bases, and 9 bases lay between the germline ends. This CDR3 is 14 amino acids long. This clone turned up a few times. Using immunoSEQ multiplex PCR, the repertoire was profiled, and TCRdb retains in-frame clones only, with some absent. The sample shows fewer than 75,000 clones, approximately 84% of them seen only once. The TCR originated in a female donor older than 55 with stage I lung adenocarcinoma. The chain links TRBV11-3 to TRBJ2-3; D is perhaps TRBD1 or TRBD2 (5 bases each). The sequenced sample was peripheral blood, obtained before any cancer treatment. CDR3 in amino acids: CASSPRDSTDTQYF. As DNA, the CDR3 is TGTGCCAGCAGCCCCCGGGACAGCACAGATACGCAGTATTTT. Complete variable domain (other parts from reference TRBV11-3 and TRBJ2-3): EAGVVQSPRYKIIEKKQPVAFWCNPISGHNTLYWYLQNLGQGPELLIRYENEEAVDDSQLPKDRFSAERLKGVDSTLKIQPAELGDSAVYLCASSPRDSTDTQYFGPGTRLTVL.